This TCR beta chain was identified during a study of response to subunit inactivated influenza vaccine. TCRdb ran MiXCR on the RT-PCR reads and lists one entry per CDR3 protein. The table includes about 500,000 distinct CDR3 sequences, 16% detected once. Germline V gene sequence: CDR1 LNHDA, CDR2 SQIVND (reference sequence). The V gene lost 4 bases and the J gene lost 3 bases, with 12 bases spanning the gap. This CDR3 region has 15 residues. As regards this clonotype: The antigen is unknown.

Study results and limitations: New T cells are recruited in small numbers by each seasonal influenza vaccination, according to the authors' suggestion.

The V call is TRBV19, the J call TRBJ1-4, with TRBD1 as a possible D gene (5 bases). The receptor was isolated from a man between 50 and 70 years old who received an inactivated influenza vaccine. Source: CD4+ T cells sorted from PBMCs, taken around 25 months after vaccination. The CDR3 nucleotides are TGTGCCAGTAGTAGGACCAGGGCGGCTAATGAAAAACTGTTTTTT. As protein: CASSRTRAANEKLFF.